Each of the 20 T cell receptor beta chains below was sequenced from the same sample in a study of glioma-infiltrating T cells. TCR alpha and beta CDR3 regions were amplified from RNA using iRepertoire nested multiplex PCR. TCRdb redid the calling of the multiplex PCR reads with MiXCR, one entry per CDR3 protein. This table has some 180,000 distinct CDR3 sequences, roughly 32% appearing once. Source material: glioma tissue, nonneoplastic brain tissue, or PBMCs (not recorded which). All receptors derive from a human donor with low-grade glioma or glioblastoma, undergoing nonglioma brain surgery, or in good health (not recorded which).

This clonotype was seen at least ten times. The chain is built from TRBV12-3 or TRBV12-4 and TRBJ2-3; D gene ambiguous. Trimming cost V 1 base and J 2 bases, with 10 bases left between them. CDR3 size: 15 residues. CDR3 nucleotide sequence: TGTGCCAGCAGTTTAGGGAACCCCCTCACAGATACGCAGTATTTT. It encodes CASSLGNPLTDTQYF.

This clonotype came up many times. The chain carries TRBV4-3 and TRBJ1-6; 9 bases line up with TRBD1. The V gene's germline CDR1 is LGHNA and CDR2 YSLEER. The length of the CDR3 is 15 residues. With V trimmed by 0 bases and J by 7 bases, 1 base remained unmatched. Here the CDR3 reads CASSQDGTGNSPLHF. As DNA, the CDR3 is TGCGCCAGCAGCCAAGATGGGACAGGGAATTCACCCCTCCACTTT.

Details on this clonotype: A junction boundary mismatches the germline segment, possibly from a read error. The chain couples TRBV27 to TRBJ1-2; 7 bases match TRBD1. The CDR3 is made up of 15 amino acids. Germline CDR1 reads MNHEY; CDR2 reads SMNVEV (reference sequence). CDR3 region: CASRIPRQGPNGCTF. Here the CDR3 DNA reads TGTGCCAGCCGGATTCCGCGACAGGGCCCCAATGGCTGCACCTTC.

This clonotype was counted once. With a much larger clone just one base away, this may be a read error. The genes are TRBV29-1 and TRBJ2-7; 10 bases are shared with TRBD1. CDR1 SQVTM and CDR2 ANQGSEA come from the germline V gene. The CDR3 is 15 amino acids. CDR3 sequence: CNVGGDRGFSYEQYF. The DNA for the CDR3 is TGCAACGTTGGGGGGGACAGGGGCTTCTCCTACGAGCAGTACTTC.

At least ten counts were recorded for this clonotype. This rearrangement joins TRBV28 to TRBJ2-7; D could derive from TRBD1 or TRBD2 (5 bases each). Deletions cut 8 bases from V and 2 bases from J, with 22 bases between. The CDR3 extends over 16 amino acids. Germline assignment: CDR1 MDHEN and CDR2 SYDVKM. The CDR3 here is CASQGFWGSRAYEQYF. The CDR3 nucleotides are TGTGCCAGCCAGGGATTTTGGGGGTCACGGGCCTACGAGCAGTACTTC.

V and J are TRBV19 and TRBJ2-1; the D is unclear. The germline CDR1 and CDR2 sequences are LNHDA and SQIVND (reference sequence). Trimming pared 7 bases from V and 7 bases from J, leaving 14 bases between. The length of the CDR3 is 13 residues. The CDR3 DNA follows: TGTGCCAGTAAGCCCCCGGTTACGAATGAGCAGTTCTTC. Translated, it gives CASKPPVTNEQFF.

The chain employs TRBV2 and TRBJ1-2; 9 nucleotides agree with TRBD1. The germline gives CDR1 SNHLY, CDR2 FYNNEI. The CDR3 is 14 residues long. Trimming removed 9 bases from V and 8 bases from J; junction bases left unmatched: 13. The CDR3 DNA sequence: TGTGCCAGAGGACAGGGGTGGACCATCCTGGGCTACACCTTC. Residues: CARGQGWTILGYTF.

This clonotype was recorded at least ten times. The chain recombines TRBV20-1 with TRBJ2-3, with TRBD2 matching 10 bases. The germline CDR1 and CDR2 sequences are DFQATT and SNEGSKA (reference sequence). The V and J ends lost 2 bases and 8 bases, in that order; junction bases with no gene match: 4. This CDR3 contains 13 residues. The CDR3 protein is CSARTSGTGTQYF. CDR3 DNA: TGCAGTGCTAGAACTAGCGGGACGGGTACGCAGTATTTT.

Remarks on this clonotype: A much larger clone sits a single nucleotide away, making a read error possible. The J gene is TRBJ1-1, the V gene TRBV6-5; D is unresolved. The CDR3 spans 12 residues. The germline CDR1 and CDR2 sequences are MNHEY and SVGAGI. CDR3 sequence reads: CAISQSRSEAFF. CDR3 bases: TGTGCCATCAGTCAGTCGAGATCTGAAGCTTTCTTT.

As to this clonotype: This could be a read error, since a much larger clone is one nucleotide away. CDR3 sequence (DNA): TGTGCCAGCAGTTATCTTCGTGCACAGGGCCTGGTCACCTTC. Amino acids: CASSYLRAQGLVTF. The chain couples TRBV2 to TRBJ1-2; tentative D call: TRBD1 (6 bases). V was cut by 5 bases and J by 13 bases, with 23 bases left in between. The CDR3 sequence is 14 residues long. Germline V gene data show CDR1 as SNHLY and CDR2 as FYNNEI.

Many counts were recorded for this clonotype. The chain has TRBV7-2 and TRBJ1-5; D may be TRBD1 (5 bases). Trimming took off 3 bases at V and 3 bases at J, with 9 bases between the two ends. The CDR3 is 14 amino acids. The V gene's germline CDR1 is SGHTA and CDR2 FQGNSA. The CDR3 here is CASSFGGFNQPQHF. CDR3 bases: TGTGCCAGCAGCTTTGGGGGATTCAATCAGCCCCAGCATTTT.

This clonotype has at least ten counts. The V call is TRBV20-1, the J call TRBJ2-7; no definite D call. There are 12 residues in the CDR3. CDR1 is DFQATT, CDR2 SNEGSKA, per germline (reference sequence). V was shortened by 0 bases and J by 1 base, with 4 bases between the two germline ends. In DNA form, the CDR3 reads TGCAGTGCTAGAGAAGTTTCCTACGAGCAGTACTTC. It encodes CSAREVSYEQYF.

In its sample, this clonotype was seen many times. The V call is TRBV7-2, the J call TRBJ2-7; D ambiguous. The germline V and J ends were trimmed by 2 bases and 4 bases, with 12 bases remaining between them. The length of the CDR3 is 14 residues. The germline V gene has CDR1 SGHTA and CDR2 FQGNSA. CDR3 sequence: CASSLSLGPYEQYF. The CDR3 DNA reads as TGTGCCAGCAGCTTATCATTGGGCCCATACGAGCAGTACTTC.

This clonotype came up many times. The chain is built from TRBV3-1 and TRBJ2-1; D unclear. The CDR3 runs to 15 residues. Trimming took off 0 bases at V and 8 bases at J, with 14 bases between the two ends. Germline V CDR1 and CDR2: LGHDT, YNNKEL (reference sequence). DNA for the CDR3: TGTGCCAGCAGCCAAGATCCCGGACCCGGAGATGAGCAGTTCTTC. Its protein is CASSQDPGPGDEQFF.

The chain recombines TRBV30 with TRBJ1-1; D perhaps matches TRBD1 (5 bases). The CDR3 contains 13 residues. In germline, CDR1 is GTSNPN, CDR2 SVGIG (reference sequence). Trimming removed 2 bases from V and 1 base from J, with 8 bases in between. As DNA, the CDR3 is TGTGCCTGGAGTCTGGACACGAACACTGAAGCTTTCTTT. Its translation: CAWSLDTNTEAFF.

This clonotype came up many times. V and J are TRBV2 and TRBJ2-5; no definite D call. V gave up 6 bases and J gave up 5 bases, with 7 bases separating them. CDR3 length: 11 amino acids. The germline V gene encodes CDR1 SNHLY and CDR2 FYNNEI. The CDR3 here is CASRGIETQYF. The CDR3 DNA sequence: TGTGCCAGCAGGGGGATTGAGACCCAGTACTTC. The full variable domain, in which reference TRBV2 and TRBJ2-5 provide the parts outside the CDR3, is EPEVTQTPSHQVTQMGQEVILRCVPISNHLYFYWYRQILGQKVEFLVSFYNNEISEKSEIFDDQFSVERPDGSNFTLKIRSTKLEDSAMYFCASRGIETQYFGPGTRLLVL.

Details on this clonotype: Being one base from a much bigger clone, this may be a read error. The V gene is TRBV20-1, the J gene TRBJ2-1; TRBD2 is a possible D gene (6 bases). CDR1 is DFQATT, CDR2 SNEGSKA, per germline (reference sequence). This CDR3 region has 14 residues. CDR3 nucleotide sequence: TGCAGCGCTAGGGCCGGGAGCGAACCCAATGAGCAGTTCTTC. It specifies CSARAGSEPNEQFF.

The V gene is TRBV29-1, the J gene TRBJ1-2; D gene ambiguous. The CDR3 spans 13 residues. CDR1 is SQVTM and CDR2 is ANQGSEA in the germline V gene. Trimming removed 3 bases from V and 0 bases from J, with 8 bases in between. For the CDR3, the DNA is TGCAGCGTTGAGGAGACCCCTAACTATGGCTACACCTTC. This codes for CSVEETPNYGYTF.

This clonotype was counted many times. A much larger clone differs by one base, so this may be a read error. J is TRBJ2-3 and V is TRBV6-5; 8 bases are a match to TRBD2. CDR1 is MNHEY, CDR2 SVGAGI, per germline. This CDR3 is built from 15 residues. V shed 1 base, J shed 1 base, and the junction held 1 base outside the gene matches. The CDR3 region is CASSYYGGGTDTQYF. In DNA, the CDR3 is TGTGCCAGCAGTTACTACGGGGGGGGCACAGATACGCAGTATTTT.

This clonotype was observed many times. The CDR3 reads CASSLDRVDTEAFF. The CDR3 coding sequence is TGTGCCAGCAGTCTGGACAGGGTCGACACTGAAGCTTTCTTT. This chain joins TRBV27 and TRBJ1-1; 8 bases agree with TRBD1. Germline CDR1 and CDR2: MNHEY and SMNVEV (reference sequence). The CDR3 covers 14 residues. J lost 3 bases, V lost 5 bases, and 5 bases had no gene match.